Given below is one TCR beta chain in context. Some clones are missing from TCRdb's copy, which holds only in-frame ones; the method was immunoSEQ multiplex PCR. The sample includes approximately 210,000 clones, roughly nine tenths of them seen just once. The V gene end was trimmed by 0 bases and the J gene end by 0 bases; junction bases not matched to a gene: 2. This CDR3 is 16 amino acids long. Germline assignment: CDR1 LNHNV and CDR2 YYDKDF (reference sequence). These data belong to a study of blood T cell repertoires in COVID-19. Study background: Sources were T cells, B-cell-depleted T cells, or PBMCs; the material itself was cDNA or gDNA.

J is TRBJ2-7 and V is TRBV15, with 10 bases matching TRBD2. The sample comprised peripheral blood. This clonotype was sampled from a man between 65 and 85 years old with acute or convalescent COVID-19. The CDR3 sequence is CATSRESSGSSYEQYF. The CDR3 DNA reads as TGTGCCACCAGCAGAGAATCTAGCGGGAGCTCCTACGAGCAGTACTTC. Looking up the rest from reference TRBV15 and TRBJ2-7 gives the full variable domain: DAMVIQNPRYQVTQFGKPVTLSCSQTLNHNVMYWYQQKSSQAPKLLFHYYDKDFNNEADTPDNFQSRRPNTSFCFLDIRSPGLGDTAMYLCATSRESSGSSYEQYFGPGTRLTVT.